These 27 T cell receptor beta chains originate from one sample sequenced in a study of cytomegalovirus exposure and HLA in healthy donors. The PCR ran on 60 Vbeta and 13 Jbeta primers. Profiling relied on immunoSEQ multiplex PCR, and the TCRdb table lists in-frame clones only, not all of them. The sample includes roughly 170,000 clones, roughly 88% of them seen just once. Input material: PBMCs. These receptors came from a girl aged 2 to 9 in good health and CMV-seropositive.

A note on this clone: One end of the junction does not line up with germline, which may come from a read error. The rearrangement uses TRBV30 and TRBJ1-5, with D perhaps TRBD1 (6 bases). This CDR3 has 13 residues. Germline CDR1 is GTSNPN and CDR2 is SVGIG (reference sequence). The CDR3 region is CAWSEFVSGGKNF. CDR3 sequence (DNA): TGTGCCTGGAGTGAATTTGTGTCGGGGGGCAAGAATTTT. Supplemented by reference TRBV30 and TRBJ1-5, the full variable domain reads SQTIHQWPATLVQPVGSPLSLECTVEGTSNPNLYWYRQAAGRGLQLLFYSVGIGQISSEVPQNLSASRPQDRQFILSSKKLLLSDSGFYLCAWSEFVSGGKNFGDGTRLSIL.

This chain connects TRBV6-5 to TRBJ1-2, with TRBD1 matching over 8 bases. CDR3 length equals 15 residues. Germline CDR1 is MNHEY and CDR2 is SVGAGI. V dropped 2 bases and J dropped 7; count of bases not matched to a gene: 9. CDR3 sequence reads: CASSYRHQGAGGYTF. The CDR3 bases are TGTGCCAGCAGTTACAGACATCAGGGGGCTGGTGGCTACACCTTC.

This sequence joins TRBV10-3 and TRBJ1-3; D not resolved. The CDR3 sequence is 15 residues long. The germline gives CDR1 ENHRY, CDR2 SYGVKD. V gave up 3 bases and J gave up 0 bases, with 9 bases separating them. The CDR3 DNA sequence: TGTGCCATCAGTGAAGGAGGGAGCTCTGGAAACACCATATATTTT. The encoded protein is CAISEGGSSGNTIYF.

The V call is TRBV27, the J call TRBJ2-7; 7 nucleotides match TRBD1. The CDR3 covers 15 residues. In germline, CDR1 is MNHEY, CDR2 SMNVEV (reference sequence). V was pared by 3 bases and J by 0 bases, with 5 bases of the junction left unmatched. The DNA for the CDR3 is TGTGCCAGCAGTTTTTTAGGGGGCGCCTCCTACGAGCAGTACTTC. Translated: CASSFLGGASYEQYF.

The chain employs TRBV15 and TRBJ1-5; 8 bases agree with TRBD1. The CDR3 has 15 residues. J gave up 7 bases and V 3 bases, and 8 bases lay outside the gene matches. Germline assignment: CDR1 LNHNV and CDR2 YYDKDF (reference sequence). DNA of the CDR3: TGTGCCACCAGCAGTGGAGTACAGGGGGACCAGCCCCAGCATTTT. Translating gives CATSSGVQGDQPQHF. The variable domain in full, completed from reference TRBV15 and TRBJ1-5, reads DAMVIQNPRYQVTQFGKPVTLSCSQTLNHNVMYWYQQKSSQAPKLLFHYYDKDFNNEADTPDNFQSRRPNTSFCFLDIRSPGLGDTAMYLCATSSGVQGDQPQHFGDGTRLSIL.

CDR3 in DNA: TGTGCCAGCAGTGAATTGCGGGACAGGAATTCACCCCTCCACTTT. It translates to CASSELRDRNSPLHF. The genes are TRBV2 and TRBJ1-6; 8 positions agree with TRBD1. The CDR3 covers 15 residues. Germline loops: CDR1 SNHLY, CDR2 FYNNEI. J lost 7 bases, V lost 2 bases, and 4 bases had no gene match.

This chain joins TRBV7-8 and TRBJ2-5, with 9 bases fitting TRBD2. V was pared by 2 bases and J by 5 bases, with 12 bases of the junction left unmatched. Germline-derived CDR1 and CDR2 are SGHVS and FQNEAQ. The CDR3 sequence is 17 residues long. This chain's CDR3 is CASSLRPAGGPAETQYF. In DNA form, the CDR3 reads TGTGCCAGCAGCTTAAGGCCCGCGGGGGGGCCCGCGGAGACCCAGTACTTC.

This clone was recorded only once. The chain joins TRBV15 to TRBJ1-1; D uncertain. Per germline, CDR1 LNHNV and CDR2 YYDKDF (reference sequence). The CDR3 has 15 amino acids. V was shortened by 4 bases and J by 0 bases, with 12 bases between the two germline ends. Written as DNA, the CDR3 is TGTGCCACCAGCACCCCTCCTAGCATGAACACTGAAGCTTTCTTT. Its protein product is CATSTPPSMNTEAFF. The full variable domain, rest sourced from reference TRBV15 and TRBJ1-1, is DAMVIQNPRYQVTQFGKPVTLSCSQTLNHNVMYWYQQKSSQAPKLLFHYYDKDFNNEADTPDNFQSRRPNTSFCFLDIRSPGLGDTAMYLCATSTPPSMNTEAFFGQGTRLTVV.

This clone was seen just once. The genes are TRBV19 and TRBJ2-1, with 9 nucleotides matching TRBD1. Trimming cost V 3 bases and J 9 bases; bases outside gene matches: 9. CDR1 is LNHDA and CDR2 is SQIVND in the germline V gene (reference sequence). The length of the CDR3 is 15 residues. CDR3 residues: CASSILGTGSGEQFF. The CDR3 DNA is TGTGCCAGTAGTATTTTGGGGACAGGGAGTGGTGAGCAGTTCTTC.

The chain links TRBV19 to TRBJ2-3; D gene uncertain. The CDR3 contains 12 residues. Germline CDR1 reads LNHDA; CDR2 reads SQIVND (reference sequence). V lost 9 bases and J lost 1, with 8 bases in between. CDR3 amino acids: CARADCTDTQYF. CDR3 nucleotide sequence: TGTGCCAGGGCGGATTGCACAGATACGCAGTATTTT.

The V gene is TRBV7-2, the J gene TRBJ2-1; maybe TRBD1 (5 bases). Germline V CDR1 and CDR2: SGHTA, FQGNSA. This CDR3 contains 13 residues. V lost 6 bases to trimming and J lost 8 bases, with 14 bases between them. CDR3 protein: CASRLIGVYEQFF. In nucleotides, the CDR3 is TGTGCCAGCAGACTAATAGGGGTATATGAGCAGTTCTTC.

This sequence joins TRBV7-9 and TRBJ2-7; a weak D match, TRBD1 (5 bases). Trimming took 3 bases from V and 7 from J, leaving 13 bases between them. The CDR3 contains 13 residues. CDR1 is SEHNR, CDR2 FQNEAQ, per germline (reference sequence). CDR3 region: CASSLAGAHEQYF. The CDR3 nucleotides read TGTGCCAGCAGCTTGGCTGGGGCGCATGAGCAGTACTTC.

The chain couples TRBV30 to TRBJ2-7; TRBD1 matches at 7 bases. The junction had 3 bases not matched to a gene; V was cut back by 0 bases and J by 4 bases. Germline values: CDR1 GTSNPN, CDR2 SVGIG (reference sequence). The CDR3 totals 13 residues. The CDR3, as DNA: TGTGCCTGGAGTGTTGGGACAGCGTACGAGCAGTACTTC. It codes for CAWSVGTAYEQYF.

J is TRBJ2-2 and V is TRBV9, with 7 positions matching TRBD1. V shed 7 bases and J 7 bases; nucleotides not matched to a gene: 4. CDR3 length equals 12 residues. Germline loops: CDR1 SGDLS, CDR2 YYNGEE. CDR3 residues: CASGQVDGELFF. CDR3 in DNA: TGTGCCAGCGGACAGGTCGACGGGGAGCTGTTTTTT.

The chain joins TRBV30 to TRBJ1-3; maybe TRBD1 (6 bases). This CDR3 comprises 13 residues. V lost 3 bases and J lost 5, with 11 bases in between. CDR1 and CDR2 from the germline V gene are GTSNPN and SVGIG (reference sequence). The CDR3 coding sequence is TGTGCCTGGAGATTACAGGGCAGAAACACCATATATTTT. This encodes CAWRLQGRNTIYF.

CDR3 residues: CASSFPGTGSIEQYF. The CDR3 nucleotides are TGTGCCAGCAGTTTCCCCGGGACAGGGTCTATCGAGCAGTACTTC. V is TRBV28 and J is TRBJ2-7, with 9 bases lining up with TRBD1. Trimming removed 3 bases from V and 6 bases from J; junction bases left unmatched: 9. Germline lookup yields CDR1 MDHEN and CDR2 SYDVKM. The CDR3 is 15 amino acids.

The table lists this clone with a count of one. The chain combines TRBV6-5 with TRBJ1-2; possibly TRBD1 for D (5 bases). This CDR3 region has 14 residues. Germline CDR1 reads MNHEY; CDR2 reads SVGAGI. V was cut by 5 bases and J by 2 bases, with 12 bases left in between. CDR3 in amino acids: CASSDQGLNYGYTF. The CDR3 bases are TGTGCCAGCAGTGATCAGGGACTCAACTATGGCTACACCTTC.

This chain connects TRBV11-3 to TRBJ2-1; 11 bases map to TRBD2. CDR3 size: 17 residues. Germline V lookup: CDR1 SGHNT, CDR2 YENEEA. V lost 3 bases and J lost 1; bases outside the gene matches: 5. The CDR3 loop reads CASSLTSGTFSYNEQFF. In nucleotides, the CDR3 is TGTGCCAGCAGCTTGACTAGCGGGACCTTTTCCTACAATGAGCAGTTCTTC.

The chain combines TRBV6-5 with TRBJ2-5; 7 bases are shared with TRBD2. This CDR3 has 14 amino acids. V lost 0 bases and J lost 3; bases outside the gene matches: 1. Looked up from germline, CDR1 is MNHEY and CDR2 is SVGAGI. This CDR3 is CASSYSSGKETQYF. The CDR3 nucleotides are TGTGCCAGCAGTTACTCGAGCGGGAAAGAGACCCAGTACTTC.

V and J are TRBV19 and TRBJ2-1; 14 nucleotides match TRBD2. Germline V gene data show CDR1 as LNHDA and CDR2 as SQIVND (reference sequence). V shed 10 bases and J 0 bases; nucleotides not matched to a gene: 5. The CDR3 covers 16 residues. The chain's CDR3 is CATGLAGVSSYNEQFF. CDR3 nucleotide sequence: TGTGCCACGGGACTAGCGGGAGTAAGCTCCTACAATGAGCAGTTCTTC.

The genes are TRBV7-2 and TRBJ1-4; the D gene is possibly TRBD1 (6 bases). CDR3 length equals 15 residues. CDR1 and CDR2 from the germline V gene are SGHTA and FQGNSA. V lost 5 bases, J lost 4 bases, and 14 bases lay in between. CDR3 sequence: CASSIQGAHNEKLFF. For the CDR3, the DNA is TGTGCCAGCAGCATACAGGGTGCCCATAATGAAAAACTGTTTTTT.

The chain couples TRBV19 to TRBJ2-2; 12 nucleotides agree with TRBD1. Per germline, CDR1 LNHDA and CDR2 SQIVND (reference sequence). Losses at the gene ends were 7 bases for V and 6 bases for J; bases not matched to a gene: 6. This CDR3 contains 15 residues. The CDR3: CASTTGQGASGELFF. CDR3 bases: TGTGCCAGTACCACGGGACAGGGGGCCTCCGGGGAGCTGTTTTTT.

J is TRBJ1-5 and V is TRBV6-5; 8 bases fit TRBD1. The CDR3 loop spans 14 amino acids. V lost 6 bases to trimming and J lost 4 bases; unmatched junction nucleotides: 5. Germline values: CDR1 MNHEY, CDR2 SVGAGI. The CDR3 DNA is TGTGCCAGCAGCATGGACAGGGCAAATCAGCCCCAGCATTTT. Amino acids: CASSMDRANQPQHF.

The chain joins TRBV7-8 to TRBJ1-2, with TRBD1 identical over 8 bases. With V trimmed by 5 bases and J by 0 bases, 8 bases remained unmatched. The CDR3 extends over 16 amino acids. Germline assignment: CDR1 SGHVS and CDR2 FQNEAQ. CDR3 in amino acids: CASSADRGTSNYGYTF. CDR3 DNA sequence: TGTGCCAGCAGCGCCGACAGGGGAACCTCTAACTATGGCTACACCTTC.

V and J are TRBV9 and TRBJ2-1; D unresolved. The CDR3 loop spans 13 amino acids. Deletions cut 4 bases from V and 3 bases from J, with 8 bases between. The germline CDR1 and CDR2 sequences are SGDLS and YYNGEE. The CDR3 DNA reads TGTGCCAGCAGCCCACAGAGCTACAATGAGCAGTTCTTC. It codes for CASSPQSYNEQFF.

This chain links TRBV6-6 with TRBJ2-7; 10 bases map to TRBD2. The CDR3 consists of 16 residues. Trimming took 2 bases from V and 6 from J; bases not matched to a gene: 10. In germline, CDR1 is MNHNY, CDR2 SVGAGI (reference sequence). The DNA of the CDR3 is TGTGCCAGCAGTTACCAGAGCGGGAGGGCGTGGGCCGAGCAGTACTTC. The encoded protein is CASSYQSGRAWAEQYF.

The genes are TRBV2 and TRBJ2-7; D perhaps matches TRBD1 (6 bases). V was pared by 6 bases and J by 1 base, with 16 bases between. The germline V gene has CDR1 SNHLY and CDR2 FYNNEI. The CDR3 runs 15 residues. The CDR3 bases are TGTGCCAGCAGGGCTAGAGGCAGGGGATCCTACGAGCAGTACTTC. The encoded protein is CASRARGRGSYEQYF.